A single sample gave rise to the 23 T cell receptor beta chains below, sequenced in a study of blood T cell repertoires in COVID-19. The data were produced by immunoSEQ multiplex PCR, yet TCRdb's version contains in-frame clones alone and is incomplete. The data show about 250,000 clones, approximately 83% seen once. Sequencing used peripheral blood. The receptor set was obtained from a man older than 75 with acute or convalescent COVID-19.

A few counts support this clone. Here the CDR3 DNA reads TGTGCCAGCAGTGAAGGAAGGGGGACCTACGAGCAGTACTTC. It encodes CASSEGRGTYEQYF. The J gene is TRBJ2-7, the V gene TRBV2, with D possibly being TRBD1 (6 bases). The CDR3 spans 14 residues. V lost 1 base to trimming and J lost 2 bases, with 9 bases between them. CDR1 SNHLY and CDR2 FYNNEI come from the germline V gene.

This rearrangement joins TRBV6-4 to TRBJ2-1; 8 bases align to TRBD1. Germline V gene sequence: CDR1 MRHNA, CDR2 SNTAGT. The trim removed 3 bases at V and 7 bases at J, leaving 8 bases unmatched. This CDR3 is 15 amino acids long. CDR3 sequence reads: CASSESRTGRNEQFF. CDR3 sequence (DNA): TGTGCCAGCAGTGAAAGCAGGACAGGGAGAAATGAGCAGTTCTTC.

The chain combines TRBV2 with TRBJ1-5; 11 bases line up with TRBD1. The germline CDR1 and CDR2 sequences are SNHLY and FYNNEI. J lost 5 bases, V lost 5 bases, and 5 bases had no gene match. The CDR3 length is 15 residues. In DNA, the CDR3 is TGTGCCAGCAGTCAAAGGACAGGGGGCCATCAGCCCCAGCATTTT. As protein: CASSQRTGGHQPQHF.

This chain connects TRBV3-1 (or the pseudogene TRBV3-2) to TRBJ2-3; possibly TRBD2 for D (6 bases). The CDR3 loop spans 16 amino acids. CDR1 and CDR2 (germline): LGHDT, YNNKEL (reference sequence). Trimming removed 4 bases from V and 5 bases from J, with 19 bases in between. The CDR3 DNA reads as TGTGCCAGCAGCCGGGCCCTAAGCGGGCGCCGAGATACGCAGTATTTT. Amino acids: CASSRALSGRRDTQYF.

V is TRBV20-1 and J is TRBJ1-2, with 9 bases identical to TRBD1. V was pared by 3 bases and J by 8 bases, with 10 bases of the junction left unmatched. Germline CDR1 reads DFQATT; CDR2 reads SNEGSKA (reference sequence). This CDR3 is 14 amino acids long. CDR3 bases: TGCAGTGCTAGTGTCCCGGGACAGGGTGCGGGCTACACCTTC. The encoded protein is CSASVPGQGAGYTF.

The V call is TRBV2, the J call TRBJ2-3; TRBD1 agrees at 8 bases. This CDR3 has 16 residues. The V gene end was trimmed by 8 bases and the J gene end by 3 bases; junction bases not matched to a gene: 13. From germline, CDR1 is SNHLY and CDR2 FYNNEI. The CDR3 sequence is CASCARRDRITDTQYF. In nucleotides, the CDR3 is TGTGCCAGCTGCGCGAGAAGGGACAGGATTACAGATACGCAGTATTTT.

For the CDR3, the DNA is TGTGCCAGCTCCCTCGGCGGCTTTAACTATGGCTACACCTTC. It specifies CASSLGGFNYGYTF. The rearrangement joins TRBV18 to TRBJ1-2; no definite D call. CDR3 length equals 14 residues. The ends were cut back, 6 bases at V and 1 base at J, with 12 bases in the middle. The germline gives CDR1 KGHSH, CDR2 LQKENI.

V usage is TRBV6-5 and J usage is TRBJ1-3; D not resolved. Trimming took off 6 bases at V and 2 bases at J, with 14 bases between the two ends. This CDR3 is 15 amino acids long. Germline lookup yields CDR1 MNHEY and CDR2 SVGAGI. CDR3 sequence reads: CASSKGGTTGNTIYF. The CDR3 DNA reads as TGTGCCAGCAGCAAGGGAGGAACGACTGGAAACACCATATATTTT.

The chain links TRBV9 to TRBJ2-7; D may be TRBD1 (6 bases). The CDR3 consists of 15 residues. The ends were cut back, 0 bases at V and 1 base at J, with 11 bases in the middle. Germline CDR1 is SGDLS and CDR2 is YYNGEE. CDR3 amino acids: CASSVGQAPSYEQYF. In nucleotides, the CDR3 is TGTGCCAGCAGCGTAGGACAGGCCCCATCCTACGAGCAGTACTTC.

This CDR3 reads CASSLGMRAGELFF. The CDR3 coding sequence is TGTGCCAGCAGCTTAGGAATGAGGGCCGGGGAGCTGTTTTTT. This chain connects TRBV7-3 to TRBJ2-2; D may be TRBD2 (5 bases). The ends were cut back, 2 bases at V and 6 bases at J, with 10 bases in the middle. This CDR3 is 14 amino acids long. CDR1 and CDR2 (germline): SGHTA, FQGTGA. Based on the CDR3 plus reference TRBV7-3 and TRBJ2-2, the full variable domain is GAGVSQTPSNKVTEKGKYVELRCDPISGHTALYWYRQSLGQGPEFLIYFQGTGAADDSGLPNDRFFAVRPEGSVSTLKIQRTERGDSAVYLCASSLGMRAGELFFGEGSRLTVL.

The V and J genes are TRBV24-1 and TRBJ1-5, with 7 nucleotides matching TRBD1. The CDR3 covers 14 residues. Germline assignment: CDR1 KGHDR and CDR2 SFDVKD. With 9 bases clipped from V and 3 bases from J, the junction kept 7 bases outside the gene matches. The CDR3 DNA reads TGTGCCACCGGGCACAGGGGCATCAATCAGCCCCAGCATTTT. Its protein is CATGHRGINQPQHF.

The V gene is TRBV3-1 (or the pseudogene TRBV3-2), the J gene TRBJ1-2, with TRBD1 matching over 7 bases. This CDR3 is 14 amino acids long. The germline CDR1 and CDR2 sequences are LGHDT and YNNKEL (reference sequence). After removal of 2 bases from V and 4 bases from J, the junction contained 4 bases not matched to a gene. Written as DNA, the CDR3 is TGTGCCAGCAGCCAAAACGACAGGGCCTATGGCTACACCTTC. Translated: CASSQNDRAYGYTF.

The J gene is TRBJ1-2, the V gene TRBV28, with 9 bases identical to TRBD1. CDR3 length: 14 residues. J gave up 4 bases and V 7 bases, and 7 bases lay outside the gene matches. The germline V gene has CDR1 MDHEN and CDR2 SYDVKM. The CDR3 DNA follows: TGTGCCAGCACTCAGGGACAGGGCGGCTATGGCTACACCTTC. Translation gives CASTQGQGGYGYTF.

V and J are TRBV4-1 and TRBJ2-3; 9 positions match TRBD2. Germline CDR1 MGHRA, CDR2 YSYEKL. This CDR3 spans 16 amino acids. J gave up 4 bases and V 3 bases, and 8 bases lay outside the gene matches. Here the CDR3 reads CASSHPGKRGADTQYF. CDR3 coding DNA: TGCGCCAGCAGCCACCCTGGGAAGCGGGGGGCAGATACGCAGTATTTT.

This chain connects TRBV4-1 to TRBJ2-4, with 7 nucleotides matching TRBD1. Trimming took 1 base from V and 5 from J; bases not matched to a gene: 5. The CDR3 has 15 residues. Germline V gene data show CDR1 as MGHRA and CDR2 as YSYEKL. The CDR3 reads CASSQGDRAENIQYF. In DNA, the CDR3 is TGCGCCAGCAGCCAAGGAGACAGGGCCGAAAACATTCAGTACTTC.

The chain uses TRBV5-1 and TRBJ2-3; maybe TRBD2 (6 bases). Trimming cost V 4 bases and J 2 bases, with 20 bases left between them. The CDR3 length is 17 residues. Looked up from germline, CDR1 is SGHRS and CDR2 is YFSETQ. DNA of the CDR3: TGCGCCAGCAGCCCGGCATTTGGGACTTCACTCACAGATACGCAGTATTTT. Translation: CASSPAFGTSLTDTQYF.

J is TRBJ2-7 and V is TRBV24-1, with D uncertain. Trimming cost V 8 bases and J 6 bases, with 10 bases left between them. The CDR3 has 11 amino acids. CDR1 and CDR2 (germline): KGHDR, SFDVKD. The CDR3 nucleotides read TGTGCCACCATCCTAGTACGCGAGCAGTACTTC. Its protein is CATILVREQYF.

The chain carries TRBV29-1 and TRBJ1-4; TRBD1 matches 8 bases. This CDR3 contains 13 residues. The germline V gene encodes CDR1 SQVTM and CDR2 ANQGSEA. Unmatched junction bases numbered 7, after V lost 6 bases and J lost 7 bases. The CDR3 reads CSVDRGGGEKLFF. CDR3 sequence (DNA): TGCAGCGTAGACAGGGGAGGAGGTGAAAAACTGTTTTTT.

The V and J genes are TRBV7-8 and TRBJ1-2, with TRBD1 matching over 9 bases. Germline trimming cut 6 bases from V and 4 bases from J; bases unmatched to any gene: 6. CDR1 is SGHVS and CDR2 is FQNEAQ in the germline V gene. CDR3 length: 14 residues. The CDR3 reads CASSLQGASYGYTF. The CDR3 DNA reads as TGTGCCAGCAGTTTACAGGGGGCGAGCTATGGCTACACCTTC.

This clone has more than one count but fewer than ten. The gene calls are TRBV19 and TRBJ2-6, with TRBD1 as a possible D gene (6 bases). V gave up 3 bases and J gave up 2 bases, with 17 bases separating them. Germline V gene data show CDR1 as LNHDA and CDR2 as SQIVND (reference sequence). The CDR3 consists of 18 residues. The CDR3 bases are TGTGCCAGTAGTATCTCTGCAGGGGTCTTCACTGGGGCCAACGTCCTGACTTTC. It encodes CASSISAGVFTGANVLTF.

V usage is TRBV5-4 and J usage is TRBJ1-2, with 7 bases matching TRBD1. J was trimmed by 7 bases and V by 0 bases; bases with no gene match: 3. Germline V gene lookup returns CDR1 SGHNT and CDR2 YYREEE (reference sequence). The CDR3 length is 13 residues. CDR3: CASSLVGGSGYTF. DNA for the CDR3: TGTGCCAGCAGCTTGGTAGGGGGCAGTGGCTACACCTTC.

J is TRBJ2-7 and V is TRBV5-1; 8 bases map to TRBD2. The V gene's germline CDR1 is SGHRS and CDR2 YFSETQ. The V gene end was trimmed by 0 bases and the J gene end by 2 bases; junction bases not matched to a gene: 7. The CDR3 has 16 residues. The DNA for the CDR3 is TGCGCCAGCAGCTTGGTTCTAGCGGGTCCCCCCTACGAGCAGTACTTC. The encoded protein is CASSLVLAGPPYEQYF.

This clone was seen once. The chain is built from TRBV1 and TRBJ1-1; the table assigns TRBD1, which was not confirmed against the DNA. TRBV1 corresponds to a pseudogene. This CDR3 comprises 18 residues. CDR3 region: CTSSQDQSKQGPNTEAFF. DNA for the CDR3: TGCACCAGCAGCCAAGATCAAAGTAAACAGGGCCCGAACACTGAAGCTTTCTTT.